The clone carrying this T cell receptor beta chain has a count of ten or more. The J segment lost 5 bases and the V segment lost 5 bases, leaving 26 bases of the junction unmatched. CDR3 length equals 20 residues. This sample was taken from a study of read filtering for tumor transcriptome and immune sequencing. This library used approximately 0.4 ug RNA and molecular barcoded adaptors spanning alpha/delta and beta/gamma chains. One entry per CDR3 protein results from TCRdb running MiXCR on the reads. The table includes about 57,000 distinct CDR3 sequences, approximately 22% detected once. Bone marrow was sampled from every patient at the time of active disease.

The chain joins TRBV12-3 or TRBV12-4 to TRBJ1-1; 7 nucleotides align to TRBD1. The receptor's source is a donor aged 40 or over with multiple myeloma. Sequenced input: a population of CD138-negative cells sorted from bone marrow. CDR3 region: CASSPVLREGDQGGRTEAFF. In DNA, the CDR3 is TGTGCCAGCAGTCCCGTTCTTAGAGAAGGAGACCAGGGGGGGAGAACTGAAGCTTTCTTT.